Listed below are T cell receptor beta chains from one sample, sequenced in a study of T cells in Graves' hyperthyroidism and ophthalmopathy. MiXCR, run by TCRdb on the multiplex PCR reads, gives a single entry per CDR3 protein. Here the sample spans 500,000 to 750,000 distinct CDR3 sequences, 14% being singletons. The sample comprised blood. The receptors come from a young woman with Graves' ophthalmopathy. The CDR3 runs from the conserved cysteine through the conserved F or W. The D gene is left open where the match is weak. Clone sizes are given selectively: once, few, many, or a class where the clone is expanded.

V,D,size,J,DNA,CDR3
TRBV20-1,NA,many,TRBJ2-7,TGCAGTGCTGTGGACGGAACCTACTCCTACGAGCAGTACTTC,CSAVDGTYSYEQYF
TRBV20-1,TRBD2,few,TRBJ2-5,TGCAGTGCTAGAGCAAGACTAGCCCTTCTTGGGACCCAGTACTTC,CSARARLALLGTQYF
TRBV19,NA,NA,TRBJ1-1,TGTGCCAGCGCCCGAGATGCGGGCAGGGGCACTGAAGCTTTCTTT,CASARDAGRGTEAFF
TRBV11-2,NA,NA,TRBJ1-3,TGTGCCAGCAGCTACGACCGGAACACCATATATTTT,CASSYDRNTIYF
TRBV20-1,NA,many,TRBJ2-1,TGCAGTGCTGCGCATGAGCAGTTCTTC,CSAAHEQFF
TRBV7-3,TRBD2,NA,TRBJ2-1,TGTGCCAGCAGCTTATGGGGGCGGGAGGGCTACAATGAGCAGTTCTTC,CASSLWGREGYNEQFF
TRBV7-2,TRBD1,many,TRBJ2-5,TGTGCCAGCAGTTCCTGGACAGGGGGGGAAGAGACCCAGTACTTC,CASSSWTGGEETQYF
TRBV12-3/TRBV12-4,TRBD1,many,TRBJ1-2,TGTGCCAGCAGTTCGGGACAGAACTATGGCTACACCTTC,CASSSGQNYGYTF
TRBV7-2,TRBD1,many,TRBJ2-1,TGTGCCAGCAGCCCAAGGGGGCCCGACAATGAGCAGTTCTTC,CASSPRGPDNEQFF
TRBV6-6,NA,many,TRBJ2-2,TGTGCCAGCAGTTACAGGTTATCCAGCGTTGGGTCTGGGGAGCTGTTTTTT,CASSYRLSSVGSGELFF
TRBV18,NA,many,TRBJ2-7,TGTGCCAGCTCACCCCGGGAGCGAGCAGAGCAGTACTTC,CASSPRERAEQYF
TRBV28,NA,many,TRBJ2-3,TGTGCCAGCAGGACCGGTGGGTACGGTACGCAGTATTTT,CASRTGGYGTQYF
TRBV4-1,NA,NA,TRBJ1-2,TGCGCCAGCAGTCATAAACCCCTCGGGGTGATGAAAGGCTACACCTTC,CASSHKPLGVMKGYTF
TRBV12-3/TRBV12-4,NA,many,TRBJ2-5,TGTGCCAGCAGTTTTCAAGGCCCCCTCCAAGAGACCCAGTACTTC,CASSFQGPLQETQYF
TRBV12-3/TRBV12-4,TRBD2,many,TRBJ2-1,TGTGCCAGCAGTGTGGTTAGCGGGATCTACAATGAGCAGTTCTTC,CASSVVSGIYNEQFF
TRBV7-3,NA,many,TRBJ2-7,TGTGCCAGCAGCTTAGGAGAGGGTTTCTCCTACGAGCAGTACTTC,CASSLGEGFSYEQYF
TRBV12-3/TRBV12-4,TRBD1,many,TRBJ2-1,TGTGCCAGCAGCTTCAACAGGGGGGATGAGCAGTTCTTC,CASSFNRGDEQFF
TRBV28,NA,many,TRBJ1-1,TGTGCCAGCAGTTTAGACAACGGGCACACTGAAGCTTTCTTT,CASSLDNGHTEAFF
TRBV7-3,TRBD2,many,TRBJ2-1,TGTGCCAGCAGCTTATCTAGCGGGAATTATGAGCAGTTCTTC,CASSLSSGNYEQFF
TRBV6-2/TRBV6-3,NA,many,TRBJ1-5,TGTGCCAGCAAAGGAGACCATCAGCCCCAGCATTTT,CASKGDHQPQHF
TRBV18,TRBD1,NA,TRBJ1-4,TGTGCCAGCTCACCACCGGACAGGGCAGGTGAAAAACTGTTTTTT,CASSPPDRAGEKLFF
TRBV9,TRBD2,NA,TRBJ2-1,TGTGCCAGCAGCGTAGCTGCCCGACTAGCGGGAGTAAATGAGCAGTTCTTC,CASSVAARLAGVNEQFF
TRBV6-1,NA,NA,TRBJ2-3,TGTGCCAGCAGTCGCTTCAGAATGCCCGAAGATACGCAGTATTTT,CASSRFRMPEDTQYF
TRBV6-2/TRBV6-3,TRBD2,NA,TRBJ2-3,TGTGCCAGCAGATACGGACTAGCGGGAACCCCAGATACGCAGTATTTT,CASRYGLAGTPDTQYF
TRBV5-1,NA,many,TRBJ2-2,TGCGCCAGCAGCTTTGGGGGAGCAGCGTCCAGGGAGCTGTTTTTT,CASSFGGAASRELFF
TRBV4-3,TRBD1,NA,TRBJ1-5,TGCGCCAGCAGCCGCCAAACAGGGGCGGGTCAGCCCCAGCATTTT,CASSRQTGAGQPQHF
TRBV7-9,NA,NA,TRBJ1-5,TGTGCCAGCAGCCCCGGGAGGGGGGGTCAGCCCCAGCATTTT,CASSPGRGGQPQHF
TRBV15,TRBD1,few,TRBJ2-3,TGTGCCACCAGCACTGGGACAGGTCGAGTTCCAGATACGCAGTATTTT,CATSTGTGRVPDTQYF
TRBV29-1,TRBD2,many,TRBJ2-2,TGCAGCGTAGAACTCGGGACTAGGTACACCGGGGAGCTGTTTTTT,CSVELGTRYTGELFF
TRBV30,NA,many,TRBJ2-5,TGTGCCTGGAGTGGAGGGGAAGCGGAGACCCAGTACTTC,CAWSGGEAETQYF
TRBV11-2,TRBD2,many,TRBJ2-7,TGTGCCAGCAGGGGGATAGCGGGCAGCTCCTACGAGCAGTACTTC,CASRGIAGSSYEQYF
TRBV27,NA,many,TRBJ1-2,TGTGCCAGCAGTTTAGTCGCCGGCCTCTATGGCTACACCTTC,CASSLVAGLYGYTF
TRBV20-1,NA,NA,TRBJ1-5,TGCAGTGCTAGAGGGTCTAATAGCAATCAGCCCCAGCATTTT,CSARGSNSNQPQHF
TRBV19,TRBD2,few,TRBJ2-5,TGTGCCAGTAGTACCGGGACTAGTAGGGAGACCCAGTACTTC,CASSTGTSRETQYF
TRBV19,NA,NA,TRBJ2-2,TGTGCCAGTAGTATTTTACTCACCGGGGAGCTGTTTTTT,CASSILLTGELFF
TRBV20-1,NA,few,TRBJ1-2,TGCAGTGCTAGAGTCGGGACGGTAACTCGAGGCTACACCTTC,CSARVGTVTRGYTF
TRBV7-8,NA,many,TRBJ1-5,TGTGCCAGCAGCTTAGCCAGACTTAGCAATCAGCCCCAGCATTTT,CASSLARLSNQPQHF
TRBV27,TRBD2,few,TRBJ2-7,TGTGCCAGCAGCCCCCTGACGGGAGGTAACTACGAGCAGTACTTC,CASSPLTGGNYEQYF
TRBV28,TRBD2,many,TRBJ2-1,TGTGCCAGCGTGACTAGCGGGAGGGCCTTGGGTGAGCAGTTCTTC,CASVTSGRALGEQFF
TRBV6-1,TRBD2,NA,TRBJ2-1,TGCGCCAGCAGTGAAGAAGCGGGAGTTTTGGATGAGCAGTTCTTC,CASSEEAGVLDEQFF
TRBV30,TRBD2,many,TRBJ2-3,TGTGCCTGGAGTGCGGGACTAGCGGTAGATACGCAGTATTTT,CAWSAGLAVDTQYF
TRBV11-2,TRBD2,NA,TRBJ2-1,TGTGCCAGCAGTGGCCCCGGGACTAGCGACTATGAGCAGTTCTTC,CASSGPGTSDYEQFF
TRBV11-2,TRBD2,once,TRBJ2-3,TGTGCCAGCACCCGACGGACTAGCGGGAGCACAGATACGCAGTATTTT,CASTRRTSGSTDTQYF
TRBV30,NA,many,TRBJ1-5,TGTGCCTGGGGCCGGGATTCAAATCAGCCCCAGCATTTT,CAWGRDSNQPQHF
TRBV10-3,TRBD1,many,TRBJ1-5,TGTGCCATCAGGGGGGACAGGGGTGACAATCAGCCCCAGCATTTT,CAIRGDRGDNQPQHF
TRBV12-3/TRBV12-4,NA,many,TRBJ1-1,TGTGCCAGCAGTAAACCGGACAGGAACACTGAAGCTTTCTTT,CASSKPDRNTEAFF
TRBV29-1,NA,many,TRBJ2-4,TGCAGCGCTAAGATGTGGGACGGAAGAAGGTGGGGGGCCAAAAACATTCAGTACTTC,CSAKMWDGRRWGAKNIQYF
TRBV6-1,NA,few,TRBJ2-7,TGTGCCAGCAGTGAAGCCGGGACCGAGACCTACGAGCAGTACTTC,CASSEAGTETYEQYF
TRBV9,TRBD1,few,TRBJ1-1,TGTGCCAGCAGCGCGCGGATCCAGGGGGCGAACACTGAAGCTTTCTTT,CASSARIQGANTEAFF
TRBV10-3,NA,NA,TRBJ1-6,TGTGCCATCAGTGAGTCGCGAAACCATAATTCACCCCTCCACTTT,CAISESRNHNSPLHF
TRBV30,TRBD2,many,TRBJ2-2,TGTGCCTGGAGGGCCAGCGGGAGACGCCCCGGGGAGCTGTTTTTT,CAWRASGRRPGELFF
TRBV7-2,NA,many,TRBJ2-2,TGTGCCAGCAGCCCCTTCAAACCTGTGAGGGAGCTGTTTTTT,CASSPFKPVRELFF
TRBV30,TRBD1,many,TRBJ1-4,TGTGCCTGGGACAGGGATGGGAATGAAAAACTGTTTTTT,CAWDRDGNEKLFF
TRBV9,TRBD2,NA,TRBJ2-3,TGTGCCAGCAGCCCTAGCGGGAGCGGTGGGTATACGCAGTATTTT,CASSPSGSGGYTQYF
TRBV27,NA,NA,TRBJ1-2,TGTGCCAGCAGTTTAAGGCCCGGGACCGGCAACTATGGCTACACCTTC,CASSLRPGTGNYGYTF